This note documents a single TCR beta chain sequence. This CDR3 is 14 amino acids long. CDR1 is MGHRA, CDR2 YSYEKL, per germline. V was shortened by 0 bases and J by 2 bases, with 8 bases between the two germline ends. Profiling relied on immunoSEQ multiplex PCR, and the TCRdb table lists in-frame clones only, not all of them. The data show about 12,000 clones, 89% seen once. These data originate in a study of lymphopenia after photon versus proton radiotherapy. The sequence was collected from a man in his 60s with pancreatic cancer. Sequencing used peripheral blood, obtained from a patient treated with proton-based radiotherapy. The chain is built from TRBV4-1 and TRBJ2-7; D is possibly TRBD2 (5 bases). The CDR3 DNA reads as TGCGCCAGCAGCCAAGACCCGGGAACCTACGAGCAGTACTTC. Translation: CASSQDPGTYEQYF.